This T cell receptor (beta chain) was found in a study of T cell repertoires in cytomegalovirus infection. As for the study in general: CMV epitopes, recently identified HLA-C-restricted and well-studied HLA-B-restricted, were used.

Notes on the study in general: Using cumulative public TCR beta family frequency, the authors identified those who carried CMV together with the relevant HLA. Ex vivo responses were dominated by HLA-C-restricted CMV-specific TCR beta clonotypes.

Using its own MiXCR run on the reads, TCRdb lists one record per CDR3 protein. The sample contains some 270,000 distinct CDR3 sequences, approximately 22% of which appear only once. This CDR3 has 15 amino acids. V gave up 5 bases and J gave up 0 bases; unmatched junction bases: 6. The sample holds many counts of this clonotype. Its antigen is unidentified. This sequence was found in a human donor in good health (CMV status not recorded). Some clones in this sample may be carry-over from other donors' samples. Sequences were derived from cultured PBMCs, sampled from culture after CMV antigen stimulation. V gene TRBV12-3 or TRBV12-4 combines with J gene TRBJ1-1; 7 nucleotides line up with TRBD1. The CDR3 DNA follows: TGTGCCAGCAGTCAACAGGGGCGATTGAACACTGAAGCTTTCTTT. This sequence encodes CASSQQGRLNTEAFF.